This TCR beta chain is drawn from a study of human T cells and chemical hapten exposure. In the authors' workflow: TCR counts had a median of about 99,000 per sample and spanned about 23,224 to 750,000. One entry per CDR3 protein results from TCRdb running MiXCR on the 5' RACE reads. The authors' filters were not applied to this entry. The table shows about 120,000 distinct CDR3 sequences, with approximately 20% occurring only once. Germline CDR1 reads ENHRY; CDR2 reads SYGVKD. Trimming took 2 bases from V and 6 from J, leaving 8 bases between them. CDR3 length: 12 residues. This clonotype was observed a handful of times. RNA extraction used unfractionated whole blood as the source of total RNA.

The chain is built from TRBV10-3 and TRBJ2-7; D remains ambiguous. This receptor was taken from a human donor in good health. CDR3 sequence (DNA): TGTGCCATCAGTGAGGGTCTGGGCGAGCAGTACTTC. Its protein product is CAISEGLGEQYF.